This T cell receptor beta chain appears in the sequencing data of a study of CD8+ T cells in alopecia areata. For the study at large: Treatment with tofacitinib (6 to 18 months) was followed by 6 months off drug.

Indicated treatment: oral pan-JAK inhibitor, 5-10 mg twice daily. The V gene lost 3 bases and the J gene lost 4 bases, with 12 bases spanning the gap. The CDR3 extends over 14 amino acids. The germline CDR1 and CDR2 sequences are GTSNPN and SVGIG (reference sequence). It was cDNA, reverse transcribed from extracted RNA, that served as the sequencing template. Repertoires were generated with immunoSEQ multiplex PCR, while TCRdb's copy carries only in-frame clones and drops some. The table has a few hundred thousand clones, about two fifths seen once. Sequenced here: CD4+ T cells sorted from blood, sampled between weeks 30 and 35, from a patient treated with tofacitinib. This rearrangement joins TRBV30 to TRBJ2-2; possibly TRBD2 for D (6 bases). This TCR was recovered from a human donor with alopecia areata. The CDR3 DNA reads as TGTGCCTGGAGCGAGGGGAGGAGCACCGGGGAGCTGTTTTTT. Translating it yields CAWSEGRSTGELFF.